A selection of T cell receptor beta chains follows, all from one sample in a study of human T cells and chemical hapten exposure. One entry per CDR3 protein results from TCRdb running MiXCR on the RACE reads. The sample consists of under 450,000 distinct CDR3 sequences, approximately 4.4% of them appearing once. The source was whole blood, collected in connection with sensitization to the hapten diphenylcyclopropenone (DPC). The receptors were gathered from a woman between 45 and 65 years old with alopecia areata. Some clones in this sample may be carry-over from other donors' samples. The CDR3 runs from the conserved cysteine through the conserved F or W. Each record gives: V gene, J gene, D gene, clone size, CDR3 protein, CDR3 DNA. D genes are given only for firm matches. Clone size is not always given. Where it is, it says once, few, many or a class for expanded clones.

TRBV11-2	TRBJ2-3	TRBD1	many	CASSSGTGTTDTQYF	TGTGCCAGCAGCTCCGGGACAGGGACAACAGATACGCAGTATTTT
TRBV20-1	TRBJ1-5	-	-	CSAHKGNQPQHF	TGCAGTGCTCACAAGGGGAATCAGCCCCAGCATTTT
TRBV4-1	TRBJ2-7	-	few	CASSQDQVEGVLGGQYF	TGCGCCAGCAGCCAAGATCAAGTCGAGGGAGTGTTGGGTGGGCAGTACTTC
TRBV10-1	TRBJ1-1	-	few	CASSESEVVGTEAFF	TGCGCCAGCAGTGAGTCGGAGGTCGTTGGCACTGAAGCTTTCTTT
TRBV14	TRBJ2-3	TRBD2	many	CASSQAITSGGGTDTQYF	TGTGCCAGCAGCCAAGCAATTACTAGCGGGGGGGGAACAGATACGCAGTATTTT
TRBV3-1	TRBJ2-1	-	many	CASSQVTGEQFF	TGTGCCAGCAGCCAAGTCACGGGGGAGCAGTTCTTC
TRBV19	TRBJ2-5	-	many	CASSTDLETQYF	TGTGCCAGTAGTACAGATTTGGAGACCCAGTACTTC
TRBV29-1	TRBJ2-7	-	many	CSVEDTQYEQYF	TGCAGCGTTGAAGATACCCAGTACGAGCAGTACTTC
TRBV6-1	TRBJ2-3	-	-	CASNTLRTDTQYF	TGTGCCAGCAACACGCTTAGGACAGATACGCAGTATTTT
TRBV29-1	TRBJ1-2	TRBD1	many	CSVVGDRAGYTF	TGCAGCGTTGTCGGGGACAGGGCCGGCTACACCTTC
TRBV12-3/TRBV12-4	TRBJ1-4	-	many	CASSFNWEKLFF	TGTGCCAGCAGTTTTAACTGGGAAAAACTGTTTTTT
TRBV20-1	TRBJ1-2	TRBD1	few	CSANRQGGIYGYTF	TGCAGTGCGAATAGACAGGGAGGAATCTATGGCTACACCTTC
TRBV20-1	TRBJ1-2	-	-	CSLPHRVGYGYTF	TGCAGTTTACCCCACAGGGTCGGCTATGGCTACACCTTC
TRBV7-9	TRBJ2-1	-	few	CASSFKGQRGYNEQFF	TGTGCCAGCAGCTTCAAAGGGCAAAGGGGGTATAATGAGCAGTTCTTC
TRBV7-9	TRBJ2-7	-	few	CASSRVDEQYF	TGTGCCAGCAGCAGGGTTGACGAGCAGTACTTC
TRBV5-1	TRBJ1-6	-	many	CASSLGQQYSPLHF	TGCGCCAGCAGCTTGGGGCAGCAATATTCACCCCTCCACTTT
TRBV10-3	TRBJ2-1	-	few	CAISDSLLFGNEQFF	TGTGCCATCAGTGATAGTTTACTATTTGGCAATGAGCAGTTCTTC
TRBV29-1	TRBJ2-2	-	few	CSVEDRANTGELFF	TGCAGCGTTGAGGACAGAGCGAACACCGGGGAGCTGTTTTTT
TRBV18	TRBJ1-1	-	many	CASSPNPGRKNTEAFF	TGTGCCAGCTCACCAAACCCGGGACGGAAGAACACTGAAGCTTTCTTT
TRBV5-6	TRBJ2-3	-	many	CASRTVRGTDTQYF	TGTGCCAGCAGAACCGTTCGGGGCACAGATACGCAGTATTTT
TRBV25-1	TRBJ2-1	TRBD1	-	CASSVDRGVYNEQFF	TGTGCCAGCAGTGTCGACAGGGGGGTTTACAATGAGCAGTTCTTC
TRBV3-1	TRBJ1-1	TRBD1	many	CASSHTDRGDEAFF	TGTGCCAGCAGCCATACCGACAGGGGTGATGAAGCTTTCTTT
TRBV3-1	TRBJ1-6	-	many	CASSQGAGISPLHF	TGTGCCAGCAGCCAAGGGGCAGGAATCTCACCCCTCCACTTT
TRBV2	TRBJ1-5	-	many	CASSKGISQPQHF	TGTGCCAGCAGTAAGGGTATAAGTCAGCCCCAGCATTTT
TRBV10-2	TRBJ2-3	-	many	CASTIRQGGPDTQYF	TGCGCCAGCACCATTCGACAGGGAGGACCAGATACGCAGTATTTT
TRBV12-3/TRBV12-4	TRBJ1-5	-	many	CASSLAGRASNQPQHF	TGTGCCAGCAGTTTAGCTGGGAGGGCCAGCAATCAGCCCCAGCATTTT
TRBV20-1	TRBJ1-4	-	few	CSEREWEKETNEKLFF	TGCAGCGAAAGAGAATGGGAAAAGGAAACTAATGAAAAACTGTTTTTT
TRBV7-9	TRBJ2-7	-	many	CASSGQTTYEQYF	TGTGCCAGCAGTGGACAGACTACCTACGAGCAGTACTTC
TRBV6-6	TRBJ2-1	TRBD1	many	CASNTGTGDNEQFF	TGTGCCAGCAACACTGGGACAGGGGACAATGAGCAGTTCTTC
TRBV5-5	TRBJ2-2	-	many	CASSWGLTNTGELFF	TGTGCCAGCAGCTGGGGCCTAACGAACACCGGGGAGCTGTTTTTT
TRBV6-5	TRBJ2-6	-	many	CASSQGVGSGANVLTF	TGTGCCAGCAGTCAAGGGGTCGGCTCTGGGGCCAACGTCCTGACTTTC
TRBV28	TRBJ2-1	TRBD1	many	CASGQGSSYNEQFF	TGTGCCAGCGGACAGGGTAGTTCCTACAATGAGCAGTTCTTC
TRBV6-1	TRBJ1-4	-	many	CASSRIEPGTHIGEKLFF	TGTGCCAGCAGCAGGATCGAACCCGGGACTCATATAGGAGAAAAACTGTTTTTT
TRBV20-1	TRBJ1-1	-	few	CSAPYTPGNTEAFF	TGCAGTGCCCCATACACCCCCGGGAACACTGAAGCTTTCTTT
TRBV29-1	TRBJ2-5	TRBD2	many	CSEQRGQETQYF	TGCAGTGAGCAGCGGGGGCAAGAGACCCAGTACTTC
TRBV20-1	TRBJ2-1	TRBD2	-	CSARPKRGTSYNEQFF	TGCAGTGCTAGACCCAAGCGGGGGACCTCCTACAATGAGCAGTTCTTC
TRBV29-1	TRBJ1-5	-	many	CSVGLVGGQPQHF	TGCAGCGTTGGCTTGGTAGGTGGGCAGCCCCAGCATTTT
TRBV2	TRBJ1-4	-	-	CASIARFGEKLFF	TGTGCCAGCATTGCGCGATTTGGTGAAAAACTGTTTTTT
TRBV7-9	TRBJ2-7	-	few	CASSLVNTGSYEQYF	TGTGCCAGCAGCTTAGTTAACACCGGTTCCTACGAGCAGTACTTC
TRBV6-2/TRBV6-3	TRBJ1-6	-	few	CASSYSGTGRNSPLHF	TGTGCCAGCAGTTACTCCGGGACGGGACGTAATTCACCCCTCCACTTT
TRBV7-9	TRBJ2-3	-	many	CASSGALGETDTQYF	TGTGCCAGCAGCGGGGCCTTAGGGGAGACAGATACGCAGTATTTT
TRBV7-9	TRBJ1-1	TRBD1	few	CATQPPNRGGEAFF	TGTGCCACCCAGCCCCCCAACAGGGGAGGTGAAGCTTTCTTT
TRBV11-2	TRBJ2-1	-	-	CASSLDRPRLGHEQFF	TGTGCCAGCAGCTTAGATCGGCCCAGACTGGGTCATGAGCAGTTCTTC
TRBV15	TRBJ1-6	-	-	CATSRDDGFANSPLHF	TGTGCCACCAGCAGAGATGACGGCTTTGCCAATTCACCCCTCCACTTT
TRBV19	TRBJ2-3	-	many	CASSSGGRIGGEPGEDTQYF	TGTGCCAGTAGTAGCGGAGGGCGAATAGGCGGGGAACCGGGGGAAGATACGCAGTATTTT
TRBV9	TRBJ2-5	TRBD1	many	CASSVAPDRAAQYF	TGTGCCAGCAGCGTAGCCCCCGACAGGGCGGCCCAGTACTTC
TRBV7-9	TRBJ2-3	-	many	CASSLALGSTDTQYF	TGTGCCAGCAGCTTAGCACTAGGTAGCACAGATACGCAGTATTTT
TRBV29-1	TRBJ1-2	-	many	CSVGKEANYGYTF	TGCAGCGTTGGCAAAGAGGCTAACTATGGCTACACCTTC
TRBV10-2	TRBJ2-3	TRBD1	many	CATGRTGRTDTQYF	TGCGCCACCGGAAGGACAGGGCGAACAGATACGCAGTATTTT
TRBV7-9	TRBJ2-1	-	many	CASSFEPSEQFF	TGTGCCAGCAGCTTTGAACCTTCTGAGCAGTTCTTC